This T cell receptor (beta chain) was recorded in a study of cytomegalovirus exposure and HLA in healthy donors. The wider study: HLA-typed donors were the source of tens of millions of unique TCRs held in an early data release. Of all 400 or so donors who were genotyped, about 84% belonged to the Caucasian-associated ancestry cluster. Study conclusions and caveats: Many donors carried some public TCRs, although rarity characterized most TCR sequences.

The PCR contained 60 Vbeta and 13 Jbeta primers. Assay: immunoSEQ multiplex PCR; the TCRdb copy retains only in-frame clones and omits some. The data hold about 190,000 clones, with around 87% observed a single time. As concerns this clone: Its antigen is not known.

The specimen was PBMCs. This sequence originates from a man aged 25-45 years in good health and CMV-seronegative.

This CDR3 reads CASSRGGPKSNEQFF. For the CDR3, the DNA is TGTGCCAGCAGCCGAGGAGGGCCTAAGTCCAATGAGCAGTTCTTC. The chain uses TRBV5-4 and TRBJ2-1, with D perhaps TRBD2 (6 bases). Trimming removed 4 bases at V and 6 bases at J, with 17 bases between. This CDR3 has 15 residues. The germline gives CDR1 SGHNT, CDR2 YYREEE (reference sequence).